This is a list of T cell receptor beta chains from one sample in a study of T-cell reconstitution after alpha-beta-depleted transplantation in children. TCRdb reprocessed the PCR reads via MiXCR and lists one record per CDR3 protein. The sample has roughly 350,000 distinct CDR3 sequences, 10% to 13% seen once. Sequenced here: PBMCs from the stem cell graft donor, sampled from the stem cell graft. All receptors derive from a human donor who donated a stem cell graft to a child with acute lymphoblastic leukemia. Both conserved end residues are part of each CDR3. A D gene is named only where the DNA matches it firmly. Size values are once, few and many counts, or a class for expanded clones, and some rows have none.

d_gene,j_gene,v_gene,abundance,CDR3aa,CDR3nt
NA,TRBJ2-3,TRBV4-3,many,CASSQEGRHSTDTQYF,TGCGCCAGCAGCCAAGAGGGGCGTCATAGCACAGATACGCAGTATTTT
NA,TRBJ1-4,TRBV20-1,few,CSAGDRYNEKLFF,TGCAGTGCTGGGGACCGCTATAATGAAAAACTGTTTTTT
TRBD2,TRBJ2-1,TRBV20-1,NA,CSARQREGTYNEQFF,TGCAGTGCTAGACAGCGGGAGGGAACCTACAATGAGCAGTTCTTC
NA,TRBJ2-3,TRBV6-5,NA,CASSYNGPTDTQYF,TGTGCCAGCAGTTACAATGGACCCACAGATACGCAGTATTTT
NA,TRBJ2-3,TRBV19,NA,CASSIDRTGSTDTQYF,TGTGCCAGTAGTATAGATAGGACGGGTAGCACAGATACGCAGTATTTT
TRBD1,TRBJ2-2,TRBV5-5,many,CASSSQGAPAGELFF,TGTGCCAGCAGCTCACAGGGGGCGCCTGCCGGGGAGCTGTTTTTT
TRBD1,TRBJ2-7,TRBV4-3,NA,CASSQDWGQGYEQYF,TGCGCCAGCAGCCAAGATTGGGGACAGGGGTACGAGCAGTACTTC
TRBD2,TRBJ2-1,TRBV28,NA,CASTYSGRAPNEQFF,TGTGCCAGCACCTATAGCGGGAGGGCCCCGAATGAGCAGTTCTTC
NA,TRBJ2-7,TRBV12-3/TRBV12-4,NA,CASSPPSKRYEQYF,TGTGCCAGCAGCCCGCCTTCTAAACGCTACGAGCAGTACTTC
TRBD1,TRBJ2-1,TRBV27,many,CASSLSWDRVYNEQFF,TGTGCCAGCAGTTTAAGTTGGGACAGAGTATACAATGAGCAGTTCTTC
NA,TRBJ2-3,TRBV29-1,few,CSVKQELTDTQYF,TGCAGCGTTAAACAAGAACTCACAGATACGCAGTATTTT
TRBD1,TRBJ1-2,TRBV7-9,NA,CVSRQGSHGYTF,TGTGTCAGCAGACAGGGGTCCCATGGCTACACCTTC
TRBD2,TRBJ2-5,TRBV10-3,few,CAISIAGGETQYF,TGTGCCATCAGCATAGCGGGGGGAGAGACCCAGTACTTC
NA,TRBJ2-2,TRBV5-1,few,CASSLVPGAGGELFF,TGCGCCAGCAGCTTGGTACCGGGCGCCGGCGGAGAGCTGTTTTTT
TRBD1,TRBJ2-1,TRBV5-5,NA,CASISGTGPYNEQFF,TGTGCCAGCATCTCCGGGACAGGGCCATACAATGAGCAGTTCTTC
TRBD1,TRBJ1-1,TRBV27,few,CASRDLSRGRRVYSTEAFF,TGTGCCAGCAGGGACCTCAGCAGGGGGCGACGTGTATATAGCACTGAAGCTTTCTTT
NA,TRBJ2-3,TRBV24-1,many,CATSASGPTPTDTQYF,TGTGCCACCAGTGCCTCGGGTCCGACCCCCACAGATACGCAGTATTTT
NA,TRBJ2-7,TRBV29-1,few,CSVEEGGFTEQYF,TGCAGCGTTGAGGAGGGTGGATTTACAGAGCAGTACTTC
NA,TRBJ2-3,TRBV15,few,CATSSGSLAGGTDTQYF,TGTGCCACCAGCAGTGGTTCCCTGGCCGGGGGAACAGATACGCAGTATTTT
TRBD2,TRBJ2-5,TRBV12-3/TRBV12-4,few,CASSLRASGRSETQYF,TGTGCCAGCAGTTTAAGGGCTAGCGGGAGGTCGGAGACCCAGTACTTC
NA,TRBJ2-3,TRBV10-3,few,CAISPGADTQYF,TGTGCCATCAGCCCCGGGGCAGATACGCAGTATTTT
NA,TRBJ2-2,TRBV12-3/TRBV12-4,NA,CASSSLDSGPGELFF,TGTGCCAGCAGTTCCCTTGACAGCGGTCCCGGGGAGCTGTTTTTT
NA,TRBJ2-3,TRBV6-6,NA,CASSTSGDTQYF,TGTGCCAGCAGTACCTCTGGAGATACGCAGTATTTT
TRBD2,TRBJ2-3,TRBV28,few,CASSLWTSGRATDTQYF,TGTGCCAGCAGTTTATGGACTAGCGGGAGGGCCACAGATACGCAGTATTTT
NA,TRBJ2-3,TRBV7-9,NA,CASSLSDQAGDTQYF,TGTGCCAGCAGCTTATCAGACCAGGCCGGGGATACGCAGTATTTT
TRBD2,TRBJ2-1,TRBV29-1,many,CSVEIPLAGAYNEQFF,TGCAGCGTTGAGATCCCCCTAGCGGGGGCCTACAATGAGCAGTTCTTC
NA,TRBJ1-2,TRBV9,many,CASSVREGYGYTF,TGTGCCAGCAGCGTACGGGAGGGTTATGGCTACACCTTC
NA,TRBJ2-7,TRBV29-1,many,CSARSSFSYEQYF,TGCAGCGCTCGCAGTAGCTTCTCCTACGAGCAGTACTTC
NA,TRBJ2-7,TRBV10-3,NA,CAISESGRQNEQYF,TGTGCCATCAGTGAGTCCGGGAGACAGAACGAGCAGTACTTC
NA,TRBJ1-5,TRBV28,few,CASRPGRPFFRSGNQPQHF,TGTGCCAGCAGACCCGGGCGGCCCTTTTTCCGTTCGGGCAATCAGCCCCAGCATTTT
TRBD1,TRBJ1-5,TRBV3-1,NA,CASSLRKGAQPTQPQHF,TGTGCCAGCAGCCTTAGGAAGGGGGCCCAACCTACTCAGCCCCAGCATTTT
NA,TRBJ1-5,TRBV18,few,CASSRGLSNQPQHF,TGTGCCAGCTCTCGAGGGCTGAGCAATCAGCCCCAGCATTTT
NA,TRBJ2-2,TRBV7-2,few,CASSPRGNTGELFF,TGTGCCAGCAGCCCAAGGGGAAACACCGGGGAGCTGTTTTTT
NA,TRBJ2-7,TRBV19,NA,CASSIGPSSEQYF,TGTGCCAGTAGTATAGGGCCAAGTTCCGAGCAGTACTTC
NA,TRBJ2-5,TRBV5-1,NA,CASSLEVGRVVETQYF,TGCGCCAGCAGCTTGGAGGTGGGAAGAGTGGTAGAGACCCAGTACTTC
NA,TRBJ2-5,TRBV11-2,NA,CASSLVISGETQYF,TGTGCCAGCAGCTTAGTAATTAGCGGAGAGACCCAGTACTTC
NA,TRBJ2-7,TRBV7-9,few,CASSWGSGPYEQYF,TGTGCCAGCAGCTGGGGTAGCGGACCCTACGAGCAGTACTTC
NA,TRBJ1-2,TRBV20-1,NA,CSARAQPYGYTF,TGCAGTGCTAGAGCACAGCCCTATGGCTACACCTTC